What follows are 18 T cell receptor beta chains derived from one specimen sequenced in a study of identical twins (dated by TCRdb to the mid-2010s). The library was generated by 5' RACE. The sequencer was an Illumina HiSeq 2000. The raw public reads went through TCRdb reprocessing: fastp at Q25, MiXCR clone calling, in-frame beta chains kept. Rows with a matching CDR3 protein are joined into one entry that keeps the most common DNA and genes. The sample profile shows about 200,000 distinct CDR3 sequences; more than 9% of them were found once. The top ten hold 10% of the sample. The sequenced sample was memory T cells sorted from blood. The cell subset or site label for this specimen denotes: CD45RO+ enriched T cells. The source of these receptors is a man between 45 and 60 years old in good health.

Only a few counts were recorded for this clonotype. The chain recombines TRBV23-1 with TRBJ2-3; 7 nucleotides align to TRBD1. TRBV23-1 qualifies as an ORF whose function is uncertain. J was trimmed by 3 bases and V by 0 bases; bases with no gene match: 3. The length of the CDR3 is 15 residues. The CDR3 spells CASSQSLQGTDTQYF. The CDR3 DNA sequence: TGCGCCAGCAGTCAATCGTTACAGGGGACAGATACGCAGTATTTT.

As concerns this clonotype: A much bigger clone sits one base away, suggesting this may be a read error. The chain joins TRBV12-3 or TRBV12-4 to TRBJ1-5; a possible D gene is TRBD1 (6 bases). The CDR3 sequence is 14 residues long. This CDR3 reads CASSGGGGNLPQHF. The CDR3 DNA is TGTGCCAGCAGTGGGGGTGGGGGCAATCTGCCCCAGCATTTT.

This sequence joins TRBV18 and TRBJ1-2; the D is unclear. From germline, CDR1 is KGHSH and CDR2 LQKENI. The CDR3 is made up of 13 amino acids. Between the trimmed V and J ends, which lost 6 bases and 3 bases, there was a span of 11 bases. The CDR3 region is CASSPNSDYGYTF. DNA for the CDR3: TGTGCCAGCTCCCCTAATAGCGACTATGGCTACACCTTC.

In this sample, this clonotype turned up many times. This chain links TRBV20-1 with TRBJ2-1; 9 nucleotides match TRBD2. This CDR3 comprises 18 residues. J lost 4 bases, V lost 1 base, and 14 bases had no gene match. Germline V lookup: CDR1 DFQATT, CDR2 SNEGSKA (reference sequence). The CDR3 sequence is CSARVGGDSGGPYNEQFF. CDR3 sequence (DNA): TGCAGTGCTAGAGTTGGAGGAGATAGCGGGGGCCCTTACAATGAGCAGTTCTTC.

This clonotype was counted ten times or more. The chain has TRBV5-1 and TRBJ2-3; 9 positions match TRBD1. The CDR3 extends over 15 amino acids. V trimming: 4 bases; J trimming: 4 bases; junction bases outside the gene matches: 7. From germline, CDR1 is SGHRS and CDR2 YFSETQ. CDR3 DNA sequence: TGCGCCAGCAGCCGGACAGGGGACTCCGCAGATACGCAGTATTTT. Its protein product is CASSRTGDSADTQYF.

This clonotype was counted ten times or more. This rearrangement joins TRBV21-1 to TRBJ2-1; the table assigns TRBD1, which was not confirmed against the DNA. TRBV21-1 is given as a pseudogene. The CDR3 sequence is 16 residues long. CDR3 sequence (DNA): TGTGCCAGCAGCTTAGGCGGGACCCCCCCCTACAATGAGCAGTTCTTC. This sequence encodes CASSLGGTPPYNEQFF.

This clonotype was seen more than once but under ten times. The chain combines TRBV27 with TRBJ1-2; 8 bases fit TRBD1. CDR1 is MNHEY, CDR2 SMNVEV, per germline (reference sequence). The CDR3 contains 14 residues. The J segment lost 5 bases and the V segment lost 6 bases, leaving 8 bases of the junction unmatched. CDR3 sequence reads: CASRRTGLAYGYTF. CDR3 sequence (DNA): TGTGCCAGCAGGAGGACAGGGCTGGCATATGGCTACACCTTC.

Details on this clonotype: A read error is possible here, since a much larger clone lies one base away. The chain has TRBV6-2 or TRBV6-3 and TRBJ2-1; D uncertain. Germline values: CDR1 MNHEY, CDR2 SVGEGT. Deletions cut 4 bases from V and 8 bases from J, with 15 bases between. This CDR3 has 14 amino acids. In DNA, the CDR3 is TGTGCCAGCAGTTGGCCTTACAGCCATGATGAGCAGTTCTTC. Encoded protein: CASSWPYSHDEQFF.

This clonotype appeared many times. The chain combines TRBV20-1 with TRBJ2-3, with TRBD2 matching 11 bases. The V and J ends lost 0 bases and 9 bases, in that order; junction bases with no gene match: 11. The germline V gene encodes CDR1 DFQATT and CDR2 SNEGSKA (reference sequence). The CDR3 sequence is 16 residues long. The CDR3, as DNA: TGCAGTGCTAGAGATCCGTGGGGACTAGCGGTCGAAACGCAGTATTTT. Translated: CSARDPWGLAVETQYF.

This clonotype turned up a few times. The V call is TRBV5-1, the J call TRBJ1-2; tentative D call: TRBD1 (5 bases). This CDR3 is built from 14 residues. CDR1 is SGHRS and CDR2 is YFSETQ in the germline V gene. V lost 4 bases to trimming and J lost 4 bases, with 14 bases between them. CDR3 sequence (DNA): TGCGCCAGCAGCGAATCCGGGACGAGCTATGGCTACACCTTC. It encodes CASSESGTSYGYTF.

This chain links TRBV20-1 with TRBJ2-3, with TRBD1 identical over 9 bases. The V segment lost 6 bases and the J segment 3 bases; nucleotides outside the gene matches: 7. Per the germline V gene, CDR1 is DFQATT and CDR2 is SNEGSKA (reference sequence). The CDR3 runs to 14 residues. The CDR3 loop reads CSAPPGTGTDTQYF. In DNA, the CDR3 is TGCAGTGCGCCGCCCGGGACAGGGACAGATACGCAGTATTTT.

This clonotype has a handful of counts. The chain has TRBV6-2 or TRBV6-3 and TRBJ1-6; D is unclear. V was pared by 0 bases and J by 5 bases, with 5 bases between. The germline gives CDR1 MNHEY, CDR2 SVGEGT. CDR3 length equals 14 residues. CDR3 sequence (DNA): TGTGCCAGCAGTTACTCGGCAGATAATTCACCCCTCCACTTT. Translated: CASSYSADNSPLHF.

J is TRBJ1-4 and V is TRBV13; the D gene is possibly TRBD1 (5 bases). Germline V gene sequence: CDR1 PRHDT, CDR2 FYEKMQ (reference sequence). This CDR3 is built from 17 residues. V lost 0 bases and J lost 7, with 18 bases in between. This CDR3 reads CASSLGTGSSRIEKLFF. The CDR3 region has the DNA TGTGCCAGCAGCTTAGGTACAGGAAGTTCAAGGATTGAAAAACTGTTTTTT. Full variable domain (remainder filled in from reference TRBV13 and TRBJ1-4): AAGVIQSPRHLIKEKRETATLKCYPIPRHDTVYWYQQGPGQDPQFLISFYEKMQSDKGSIPDRFSAQQFSDYHSELNMSSLELGDSALYFCASSLGTGSSRIEKLFFGSGTQLSVL.

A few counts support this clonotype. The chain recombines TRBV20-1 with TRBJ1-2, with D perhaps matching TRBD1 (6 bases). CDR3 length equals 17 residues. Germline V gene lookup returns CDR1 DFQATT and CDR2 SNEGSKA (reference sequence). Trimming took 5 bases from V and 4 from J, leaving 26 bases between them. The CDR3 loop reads CSAWALGQGRHGYGYTF. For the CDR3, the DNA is TGCAGTGCTTGGGCGTTAGGGCAGGGGAGGCACGGCTATGGCTACACCTTC.

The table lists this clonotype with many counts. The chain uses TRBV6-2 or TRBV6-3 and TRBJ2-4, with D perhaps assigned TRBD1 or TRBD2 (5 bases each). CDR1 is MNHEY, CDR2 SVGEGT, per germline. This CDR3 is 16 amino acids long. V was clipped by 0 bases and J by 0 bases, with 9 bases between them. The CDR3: CASSYSGAGAKNIQYF. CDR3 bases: TGTGCCAGCAGTTACTCAGGGGCGGGAGCCAAAAACATTCAGTACTTC.

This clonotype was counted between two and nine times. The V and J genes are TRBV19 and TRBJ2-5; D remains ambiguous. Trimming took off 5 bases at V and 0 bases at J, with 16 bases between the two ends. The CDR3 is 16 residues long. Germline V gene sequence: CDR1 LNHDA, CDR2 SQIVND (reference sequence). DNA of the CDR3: TGTGCCAGTAGTTATCTTCCCAGGAGCTACCAAGAGACCCAGTACTTC. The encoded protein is CASSYLPRSYQETQYF. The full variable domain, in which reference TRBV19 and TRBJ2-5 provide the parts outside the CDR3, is DGGITQSPKYLFRKEGQNVTLSCEQNLNHDAMYWYRQDPGQGLRLIYYSQIVNDFQKGDIAEGYSVSREKKESFPLTVTSAQKNPTAFYLCASSYLPRSYQETQYFGPGTRLLVL.

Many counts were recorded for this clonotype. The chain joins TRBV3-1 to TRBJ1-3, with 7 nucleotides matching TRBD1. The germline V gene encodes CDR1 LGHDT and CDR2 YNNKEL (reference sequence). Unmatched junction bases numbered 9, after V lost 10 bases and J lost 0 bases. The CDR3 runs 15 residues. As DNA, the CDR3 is TGTGCCACCCGGGACAGATCGTACTCTGGAAACACCATATATTTT. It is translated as CATRDRSYSGNTIYF.

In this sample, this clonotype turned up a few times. The CDR3 protein is CASSLGTGHYNEQFF. As DNA, the CDR3 is TGTGCCAGCAGCTTAGGGACAGGGCACTACAATGAGCAGTTCTTC. The rearrangement uses TRBV7-9 and TRBJ2-1; 8 bases are shared with TRBD1. Germline V gene lookup returns CDR1 SEHNR and CDR2 FQNEAQ (reference sequence). The CDR3 contains 15 residues. The V segment lost 1 base and the J segment 3 bases; nucleotides outside the gene matches: 2. Based on the CDR3 plus reference TRBV7-9 and TRBJ2-1, the full variable domain is DTGVSQNPRHKITKRGQNVTFRCDPISEHNRLYWYRQTLGQGPEFLTYFQNEAQLEKSRLLSDRFSAERPKGSFSTLEIQRTEQGDSAMYLCASSLGTGHYNEQFFGPGTRLTVL.